This T cell receptor (beta chain) was profiled in a study of CD4+ T cells in melanoma. By sample fraction, this clone is medium-sized (0.01 to 0.1%). No antigen is known for it. An end of the junction differs from the germline gene, which may be a read error. Assay: immunoSEQ multiplex PCR; the TCRdb copy retains only in-frame clones and omits some. The sample lists a few thousand clones; under 65% were seen once. General study findings and limits: Diverse differentiation states were reported for melanoma neoantigen-specific CD4+ T cells. CD8+ T cell, macrophage and B cell function reportedly correlated with neoantigen-specific CD4+ T cells.

This clonotype was obtained from a human donor with melanoma. Source material: cells from a culture (not recorded whether cultured in vitro).

The CDR3 sequence is CASSLTVGREQYF. The DNA for the CDR3 is TGTGCTAGCAGCTTGACAGTGGGGCGCGAGCAGTACTTC. This sequence joins TRBV7-7 and TRBJ2-7; D might be TRBD1 (5 bases). Germline V gene sequence: CDR1 SSHAT, CDR2 FNYEAQ (reference sequence). This CDR3 contains 13 residues.